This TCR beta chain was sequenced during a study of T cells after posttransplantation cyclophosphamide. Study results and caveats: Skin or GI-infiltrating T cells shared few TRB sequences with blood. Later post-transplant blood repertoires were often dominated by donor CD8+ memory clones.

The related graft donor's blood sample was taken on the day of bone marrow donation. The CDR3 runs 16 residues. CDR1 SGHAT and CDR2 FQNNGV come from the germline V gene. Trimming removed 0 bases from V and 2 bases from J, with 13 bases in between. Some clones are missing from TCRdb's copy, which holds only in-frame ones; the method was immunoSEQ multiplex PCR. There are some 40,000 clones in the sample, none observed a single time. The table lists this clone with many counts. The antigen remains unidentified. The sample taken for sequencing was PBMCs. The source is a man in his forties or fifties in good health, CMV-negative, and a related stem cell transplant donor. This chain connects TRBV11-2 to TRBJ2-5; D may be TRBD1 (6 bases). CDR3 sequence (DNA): TGTGCCAGCAGCTTAGAAACCCTGACAGGTCAAGAGACCCAGTACTTC. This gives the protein CASSLETLTGQETQYF.